The 9 T cell receptor beta chains given below trace back to one sample, sequenced in a study of blood T cell repertoires in COVID-19. Profiled with immunoSEQ multiplex PCR; TCRdb holds only in-frame clones, not every one. The table lists approximately 130,000 clones, about 89% of them singletons. The sequenced sample consisted of peripheral blood. These receptors all come from a middle-aged man with active COVID-19.

The chain employs TRBV19 and TRBJ2-1; 9 bases align to TRBD2. Trimming at V came to 5 bases and at J to 8 bases, leaving 10 bases not matched to a gene. CDR1 LNHDA and CDR2 SQIVND come from the germline V gene (reference sequence). The CDR3 is made up of 15 amino acids. CDR3 amino acids: CASSETSGPQDEQFF. CDR3 DNA sequence: TGTGCCAGTAGTGAGACTAGCGGCCCCCAGGATGAGCAGTTCTTC.

The genes are TRBV9 and TRBJ2-2; no definite D call. Germline CDR1 and CDR2: SGDLS and YYNGEE. V lost 3 bases and J lost 4, with 13 bases in between. The CDR3 sequence is 15 residues long. The CDR3 loop is CASSAPSIGTGELFF. DNA of the CDR3: TGTGCCAGCAGCGCTCCGTCCATCGGCACCGGGGAGCTGTTTTTT.

This clone was counted a single time. This chain links TRBV7-6 with TRBJ2-7, with 9 bases that match TRBD1. This CDR3 spans 16 amino acids. Germline V lookup: CDR1 SGHVS, CDR2 FNYEAQ. Trimming took 1 base from V and 5 from J; bases not matched to a gene: 9. The CDR3 spells CASSLVAGQGSHEQYF. CDR3 nucleotide sequence: TGTGCCAGCAGCTTAGTAGCAGGACAGGGGTCCCACGAGCAGTACTTC.

The chain uses TRBV4-1 and TRBJ2-7, with TRBD1 identical over 7 bases. Trimming cost V 4 bases and J 7 bases; bases outside gene matches: 10. Germline assignment: CDR1 MGHRA and CDR2 YSYEKL. The CDR3 consists of 14 residues. In DNA, the CDR3 is TGCGCCAGCAGCCGCGGACAGGAAGGGGCTGAGCAGTACTTC. Amino acids: CASSRGQEGAEQYF.

The V and J genes are TRBV4-1 and TRBJ1-3; D is ambiguous. The ends were cut back, 0 bases at V and 0 bases at J, with 9 bases in the middle. The CDR3 runs to 16 residues. Germline lookup yields CDR1 MGHRA and CDR2 YSYEKL. CDR3 nucleotide sequence: TGCGCCAGCAGCCAAGAGTTGACACACTCTGGAAACACCATATATTTT. Protein product: CASSQELTHSGNTIYF.

V gene TRBV18 combines with J gene TRBJ1-2; D remains unclear. The ends were cut back, 4 bases at V and 6 bases at J, with 18 bases in the middle. The CDR3 runs to 15 residues. Germline CDR1 is KGHSH and CDR2 is LQKENI. The CDR3 region is CASSQEPAVVNGYTF. The CDR3, as DNA: TGTGCCAGCTCACAAGAGCCAGCGGTAGTGAATGGCTACACCTTC.

V and J are TRBV11-3 and TRBJ2-3; D is unclear. The CDR3 covers 14 residues. Trimming removed 5 bases at V and 2 bases at J, with 11 bases between. The V gene's germline CDR1 is SGHNT and CDR2 YENEEA. Here the CDR3 reads CASSPTYNTDTQYF. The CDR3 coding sequence is TGTGCCAGCAGCCCCACTTATAACACAGATACGCAGTATTTT.

This clone was detected a few times. V gene TRBV7-9 combines with J gene TRBJ1-2; possibly TRBD1 for D (5 bases). Germline values: CDR1 SEHNR, CDR2 FQNEAQ (reference sequence). V shed 5 bases and J shed 1 base, with 11 bases lying between them. The CDR3 covers 14 residues. CDR3 residues: CASSPRTFNYGYTF. The CDR3 coding sequence is TGTGCCAGCAGCCCTCGGACATTTAACTATGGCTACACCTTC.

This sequence joins TRBV5-6 and TRBJ2-2; 7 positions match TRBD1. The germline V gene has CDR1 SGHDT and CDR2 YYEEEE. CDR3 length: 14 amino acids. The junction had 7 bases not matched to a gene; V was cut back by 5 bases and J by 6 bases. CDR3 nucleotide sequence: TGTGCCAGCAGTTACAGGGGTTTAGCCGGGGAGCTGTTTTTT. Protein product: CASSYRGLAGELFF.